These 20 T cell receptor beta chains were sequenced from one sample in a study of blood T cell repertoires in COVID-19. Assay: immunoSEQ multiplex PCR; the TCRdb copy retains only in-frame clones and omits some. The repertoire holds 350,000 to 500,000 clones, with around 90% as singletons. What was sequenced was peripheral blood. The receptors were gathered from a man between 18 and 29 years old with COVID-19, enrolled during active disease.

The chain is built from TRBV5-4 and TRBJ2-1; 7 bases fit TRBD2. This CDR3 spans 14 amino acids. The V and J ends lost 4 bases and 6 bases, in that order; junction bases with no gene match: 7. The germline gives CDR1 SGHNT, CDR2 YYREEE (reference sequence). The CDR3 coding sequence is TGTGCCAGCAGCGGGGCTAGCGGATTCAATGAGCAGTTCTTC. Its protein product is CASSGASGFNEQFF.

The rearrangement uses TRBV19 and TRBJ1-5; TRBD1 matches 9 bases. Germline CDR1 LNHDA, CDR2 SQIVND (reference sequence). There are 20 residues in the CDR3. V lost 5 bases to trimming and J lost 1 base; unmatched junction nucleotides: 18. The CDR3 DNA reads as TGTGCCAGTAGTTTTAAAGCGGGACAGGGCTTCATTTACAGCAATCAGCCCCAGCATTTT. Translation: CASSFKAGQGFIYSNQPQHF. The complete variable domain, with remaining parts taken from reference TRBV19 and TRBJ1-5, reads DGGITQSPKYLFRKEGQNVTLSCEQNLNHDAMYWYRQDPGQGLRLIYYSQIVNDFQKGDIAEGYSVSREKKESFPLTVTSAQKNPTAFYLCASSFKAGQGFIYSNQPQHFGDGTRLSIL.

DNA of the CDR3: TGTGCCAGCAGTTTAGGGCGGCGGGGCCTCTCCTACGAGCAGTACTTC. It is translated as CASSLGRRGLSYEQYF. This chain links TRBV27 with TRBJ2-7, with D tentatively TRBD2 (6 bases). The CDR3 covers 16 residues. Germline lookup yields CDR1 MNHEY and CDR2 SMNVEV (reference sequence). Trimming shortened V by 2 bases and J by 0 bases, and 14 bases separated the two germline ends.

The J gene is TRBJ2-7, the V gene TRBV7-2; 8 nucleotides align to TRBD2. V was clipped by 0 bases and J by 2 bases; unmatched bases: 0. Germline loops: CDR1 SGHTA, CDR2 FQGNSA. This CDR3 is built from 14 residues. The CDR3, as DNA: TGTGCCAGCAGCTTAGCTAGCGGGGCCTACGAGCAGTACTTC. Protein product: CASSLASGAYEQYF.

For this clone: This specimen includes other DNA sequences encoding the same CDR3. The V and J genes are TRBV7-9 and TRBJ1-2; D call uncertain. Between the trimmed V and J ends, which lost 1 base and 4 bases, there was a span of 4 bases. Germline V gives CDR1 SEHNR, CDR2 FQNEAQ (reference sequence). This CDR3 has 12 residues. CDR3 residues: CASSLDSYGYTF. CDR3 sequence (DNA): TGTGCCAGCAGCTTAGACAGCTATGGCTACACCTTC.

The chain couples TRBV19 to TRBJ2-7, with TRBD2 identical over 8 bases. This CDR3 is 16 amino acids long. Germline trimming cut 1 base from V and 4 bases from J; bases unmatched to any gene: 9. CDR1 LNHDA and CDR2 SQIVND come from the germline V gene (reference sequence). The CDR3 DNA follows: TGTGCCAGTAGTATAGGGCCCAGCGGGAGTGTATACGAGCAGTACTTC. Amino acids: CASSIGPSGSVYEQYF.

This clone was counted between two and nine times. The genes are TRBV7-9 and TRBJ2-2; D unclear. This CDR3 is 13 amino acids long. Germline CDR1 is SEHNR and CDR2 is FQNEAQ (reference sequence). Trimming removed 6 bases from V and 5 bases from J, with 10 bases in between. For the CDR3, the DNA is TGTGCCAGCAGGTCCCCGCAGACCGGGGAGCTGTTTTTT. It codes for CASRSPQTGELFF.

The chain employs TRBV14 and TRBJ1-1; 7 bases are a match to TRBD1. V shed 3 bases and J 11 bases; nucleotides not matched to a gene: 6. The CDR3 is 12 residues long. Germline-derived CDR1 and CDR2 are SGHDN and FVKESK. CDR3 sequence reads: CASSHGTVRAFF. The CDR3 nucleotides are TGTGCCAGCAGCCACGGGACAGTTCGGGCTTTCTTT.

The chain recombines TRBV5-1 with TRBJ1-3; the D gene is possibly TRBD1 (6 bases). The CDR3 length is 14 residues. Germline CDR1 and CDR2: SGHRS and YFSETQ. V lost 4 bases and J lost 2, with 10 bases in between. The CDR3 DNA sequence: TGCGCCAGCAGCCCGGACAGTGCTGGAAACACCATATATTTT. Amino acid sequence: CASSPDSAGNTIYF.

This chain uses TRBV2 with TRBJ2-2; 7 bases match TRBD2. Trimming removed 1 base from V and 6 bases from J; junction bases left unmatched: 5. Per the germline V gene, CDR1 is SNHLY and CDR2 is FYNNEI. The CDR3 spans 15 residues. CDR3: CASSEVGTKSGELFF. DNA of the CDR3: TGTGCCAGCAGTGAAGTCGGGACTAAGTCCGGGGAGCTGTTTTTT.

The CDR3 region is CASSLVAGSPYGYTF. CDR3 nucleotides: TGCGCCAGCAGCTTGGTGGCGGGATCCCCCTATGGCTACACCTTC. The chain employs TRBV5-1 and TRBJ1-2; D unresolved. Germline V gene sequence: CDR1 SGHRS, CDR2 YFSETQ. V dropped 0 bases and J dropped 4 bases, with 13 bases sitting between them. This CDR3 region has 15 residues.

This chain links TRBV2 with TRBJ2-3, with 7 nucleotides matching TRBD2. CDR1 SNHLY and CDR2 FYNNEI come from the germline V gene. This CDR3 is built from 15 residues. With 5 bases clipped from V and 2 bases from J, the junction kept 7 bases outside the gene matches. DNA of the CDR3: TGTGCCAGCAGTAAAAGCGGGATGCTCACAGATACGCAGTATTTT. Translating it yields CASSKSGMLTDTQYF.

This clone showed up just once. The genes are TRBV29-1 and TRBJ1-1, with a tentative D call TRBD1 (5 bases). Germline V CDR1 and CDR2: SQVTM, ANQGSEA. This CDR3 is built from 15 residues. Between the trimmed V and J ends, which lost 4 bases and 5 bases, there was a span of 20 bases. For the CDR3, the DNA is TGCAGCGTTGGGTTTTGGGGCAGGGCCGGAACTGAAGCTTTCTTT. Translating gives CSVGFWGRAGTEAFF.

The CDR3 sequence: CASSPPRSTASYEQYF. Here the CDR3 DNA reads TGTGCCAGCAGCCCTCCGCGCTCGACAGCCTCCTACGAGCAGTACTTC. The chain combines TRBV7-9 with TRBJ2-7; D is possibly TRBD1 (5 bases). Deletions cut 5 bases from V and 0 bases from J, with 17 bases between. Germline values: CDR1 SEHNR, CDR2 FQNEAQ (reference sequence). The CDR3 sequence is 16 residues long.

Here the CDR3 reads CASSTGETQYF. The CDR3 DNA reads TGTGCCAGCTCCACAGGAGAGACCCAGTACTTC. This chain uses TRBV18 with TRBJ2-5; possible D gene TRBD1, 5 bases. The CDR3 is 11 residues long. Germline V gene data show CDR1 as KGHSH and CDR2 as LQKENI. Trimming removed 6 bases at V and 4 bases at J, with 6 bases between.

The chain carries TRBV5-6 and TRBJ2-6, with D perhaps matching TRBD1 (5 bases). The V end was cut by 4 bases, the J end by 0 bases, with 14 bases between. The CDR3 loop spans 17 amino acids. Germline CDR1 SGHDT, CDR2 YYEEEE. CDR3 DNA sequence: TGTGCCAGCAGCGAGACTTTACAGGCCTCTGGGGCCAACGTCCTGACTTTC. Amino acids: CASSETLQASGANVLTF.

V gene TRBV15 combines with J gene TRBJ2-7; 7 bases are shared with TRBD1. J lost 2 bases, V lost 7 bases, and 11 bases had no gene match. The CDR3 runs to 15 residues. Germline CDR1 reads LNHNV; CDR2 reads YYDKDF (reference sequence). Written as DNA, the CDR3 is TGTGCCACCAAGGTCCCGAGACAGGGTCCCTACGAGCAGTACTTC. This gives the protein CATKVPRQGPYEQYF.

The rearrangement uses TRBV2 and TRBJ2-3, with a tentative D call TRBD1 (5 bases). V was pared by 5 bases and J by 1 base, with 10 bases between. CDR3 length equals 14 residues. From germline, CDR1 is SNHLY and CDR2 FYNNEI. For the CDR3, the DNA is TGTGCCAGCAGTCAACAAGGGGGCACAGATACGCAGTATTTT. It translates to CASSQQGGTDTQYF.

V is TRBV7-9 and J is TRBJ2-3; D is perhaps TRBD2 (7 bases). CDR1 is SEHNR and CDR2 is FQNEAQ in the germline V gene (reference sequence). This CDR3 region has 13 residues. Trimming cost V 4 bases and J 10 bases, with 15 bases left between them. Written as DNA, the CDR3 is TGTGCCAGCAGCTCCAGGGGCCGGGGGGCGCAGTATTTT. Residues: CASSSRGRGAQYF.

This chain uses TRBV5-5 with TRBJ2-5; 12 nucleotides line up with TRBD2. Germline CDR1 and CDR2: SGHKS and YYEKEE (reference sequence). The CDR3 loop spans 16 amino acids. Trimming removed 5 bases from V and 4 bases from J; junction bases left unmatched: 9. CDR3 region: CASSFLAGGPGETQYF. As DNA, the CDR3 is TGTGCCAGCAGTTTCCTAGCGGGAGGGCCGGGAGAGACCCAGTACTTC.